Listed below are T cell receptor beta chains from one sample, sequenced in a study of a mutant IDH1 vaccine in newly diagnosed glioma. Their target antigens are unknown. Sequencing used immunoSEQ multiplex PCR; TCRdb keeps in-frame clones, though not all of them. The repertoire has about 90,000 clones, around 92% of them found once; the top ten carry approximately 0.8%. Sequencing was performed on PBMCs, taken from a glioma patient whose treatment included an IDH1 peptide vaccine. Receptors originate from a woman aged 45-59 years with glioma. CDR3s include the opening cysteine and the closing phenylalanine or tryptophan. D genes are given only for firm matches. Some rows mark clone size as missing; the rest say once, few, many or name a class of expanded clone.

len: 14; j_gene: TRBJ1-2; v_gene: TRBV6-5; d_gene: -; abundance: -; CDR3aa: CASSSLRDWLGYTF; CDR3nt: TGTGCCAGCAGTTCCCTCCGGGACTGGCTGGGCTACACCTTC
len: 14; j_gene: TRBJ2-7; v_gene: TRBV5-1; d_gene: TRBD1; abundance: -; CDR3aa: CASSPDRDVHEQYF; CDR3nt: TGCGCCAGCAGCCCGGACAGGGATGTTCACGAGCAGTACTTC
len: 16; j_gene: TRBJ2-3; v_gene: TRBV5-8; d_gene: TRBD2; abundance: once; CDR3aa: CASSPSGRGGTDTQYF; CDR3nt: TGTGCCAGCAGCCCTAGCGGGAGGGGGGGCACAGATACGCAGTATTTT
len: 15; j_gene: TRBJ1-1; v_gene: TRBV19; d_gene: -; abundance: -; CDR3aa: CASSIPQGRLAEAFF; CDR3nt: TGTGCCAGTAGTATTCCCCAGGGGAGGCTGGCTGAAGCTTTCTTT
len: 14; j_gene: TRBJ2-5; v_gene: TRBV10-3; d_gene: TRBD2; abundance: -; CDR3aa: CATRTSRSQETQYF; CDR3nt: TGTGCCACCCGGACTAGCCGATCCCAAGAGACCCAGTACTTC
len: 13; j_gene: TRBJ2-5; v_gene: TRBV19; d_gene: -; abundance: -; CDR3aa: CASSVGTQETQYF; CDR3nt: TGTGCCAGTAGTGTCGGGACCCAAGAGACCCAGTACTTC
len: 13; j_gene: TRBJ1-2; v_gene: TRBV5-1; d_gene: -; abundance: -; CDR3aa: CASSPRGDYGYTF; CDR3nt: TGCGCCAGCAGCCCCCGAGGGGACTATGGCTACACCTTC
len: 14; j_gene: TRBJ2-1; v_gene: TRBV27; d_gene: -; abundance: -; CDR3aa: CASSFGGYYNEQFF; CDR3nt: TGTGCCAGCAGTTTTGGGGGCTACTACAATGAGCAGTTCTTC
len: 14; j_gene: TRBJ1-4; v_gene: TRBV30; d_gene: -; abundance: -; CDR3aa: CAWGGSRVVEKLFF; CDR3nt: TGTGCCTGGGGGGGGTCCAGGGTAGTCGAAAAACTGTTTTTT
len: 13; j_gene: TRBJ2-7; v_gene: TRBV27; d_gene: TRBD1; abundance: -; CDR3aa: CASGTGESYEQYF; CDR3nt: TGTGCCAGCGGGACAGGGGAGTCCTACGAGCAGTACTTC
len: 15; j_gene: TRBJ2-1; v_gene: TRBV30; d_gene: TRBD2; abundance: -; CDR3aa: CAWSAQRRGGDEQFF; CDR3nt: TGTGCCTGGAGTGCCCAGCGGCGGGGGGGTGATGAGCAGTTCTTC
len: 17; j_gene: TRBJ1-2; v_gene: TRBV28; d_gene: -; abundance: -; CDR3aa: CASSFDASGLFVGGYTF; CDR3nt: TGTGCCAGCAGTTTCGACGCCTCGGGGTTGTTTGTAGGAGGCTACACCTTC
len: 11; j_gene: TRBJ1-4; v_gene: TRBV7-9; d_gene: -; abundance: few; CDR3aa: CASSSGRALFF; CDR3nt: TGTGCCAGCAGCTCTGGACGGGCACTGTTTTTT
len: 12; j_gene: TRBJ2-5; v_gene: TRBV15; d_gene: -; abundance: once; CDR3aa: CATSRDGETQYF; CDR3nt: TGTGCCACCAGCAGAGATGGGGAGACCCAGTACTTC
len: 13; j_gene: TRBJ1-1; v_gene: TRBV28; d_gene: -; abundance: -; CDR3aa: CASASTVMGVTFF; CDR3nt: TGTGCCAGCGCCTCAACAGTGATGGGGGTGACTTTCTTT
len: 13; j_gene: TRBJ1-1; v_gene: TRBV5-1; d_gene: -; abundance: -; CDR3aa: CASSTGTEFEAFF; CDR3nt: TGCGCCAGCAGCACCGGGACGGAGTTTGAAGCTTTCTTT
len: 14; j_gene: TRBJ2-5; v_gene: TRBV11-3; d_gene: -; abundance: once; CDR3aa: CASSISGRPETQYF; CDR3nt: TGTGCCAGCAGCATCTCGGGGAGGCCAGAGACCCAGTACTTC
len: 15; j_gene: TRBJ2-3; v_gene: TRBV15; d_gene: -; abundance: -; CDR3aa: CATSRSGWGTDTQYF; CDR3nt: TGTGCCACCAGCAGGAGCGGTTGGGGCACAGATACGCAGTATTTT
len: 13; j_gene: TRBJ1-4; v_gene: TRBV14; d_gene: -; abundance: -; CDR3aa: CASSQVDNEKLFF; CDR3nt: TGTGCCAGCAGCCAAGTAGACAATGAAAAACTGTTTTTT
len: 16; j_gene: TRBJ2-1; v_gene: TRBV14; d_gene: -; abundance: -; CDR3aa: CASSQEGKGGGHEQFF; CDR3nt: TGTGCCAGCAGCCAAGAAGGGAAAGGGGGGGGACATGAGCAGTTCTTC
len: 16; j_gene: TRBJ2-7; v_gene: TRBV28; d_gene: -; abundance: -; CDR3aa: CASSSPREPGFYEQYF; CDR3nt: TGTGCCAGCAGTTCGCCTCGGGAGCCTGGGTTTTACGAGCAGTACTTC
len: 11; j_gene: TRBJ2-7; v_gene: TRBV10-3; d_gene: -; abundance: -; CDR3aa: CAISEGYEQYF; CDR3nt: TGTGCCATCAGTGAAGGCTACGAGCAGTACTTC
len: 15; j_gene: TRBJ1-1; v_gene: TRBV18; d_gene: -; abundance: -; CDR3aa: CASSPIELLNTEAFF; CDR3nt: TGTGCCAGCTCACCGATAGAGTTATTGAACACTGAAGCTTTCTTT
len: 13; j_gene: TRBJ2-7; v_gene: TRBV15; d_gene: -; abundance: -; CDR3aa: CATSVGRPYEQYF; CDR3nt: TGTGCCACCAGCGTCGGGCGTCCCTACGAGCAGTACTTC
len: 15; j_gene: TRBJ1-4; v_gene: TRBV5-1; d_gene: -; abundance: -; CDR3aa: CASSLESAGNEKLFF; CDR3nt: TGCGCCAGCAGCTTGGAGTCAGCTGGTAATGAAAAACTGTTTTTT
len: 15; j_gene: TRBJ1-1; v_gene: TRBV6-1; d_gene: TRBD1; abundance: few; CDR3aa: CASSERQGRNTEAFF; CDR3nt: TGTGCCAGCAGTGAAAGACAGGGCAGGAACACTGAAGCTTTCTTT
len: 15; j_gene: TRBJ1-5; v_gene: TRBV7-9; d_gene: TRBD1; abundance: -; CDR3aa: CASSPSGTGNQPQHF; CDR3nt: TGTGCCAGCAGCCCCTCGGGGACAGGCAATCAGCCCCAGCATTTT
len: 15; j_gene: TRBJ1-2; v_gene: TRBV6-4; d_gene: -; abundance: -; CDR3aa: CASSEVMGSSYGYTF; CDR3nt: TGTGCCAGCAGTGAAGTAATGGGCAGTTCGTATGGCTACACCTTC
len: 17; j_gene: TRBJ2-3; v_gene: TRBV2; d_gene: TRBD2; abundance: -; CDR3aa: CASSELAGNPLADTQYF; CDR3nt: TGTGCCAGCAGTGAATTAGCGGGAAACCCCCTCGCAGATACGCAGTATTTT
len: 11; j_gene: TRBJ1-1; v_gene: TRBV28; d_gene: -; abundance: -; CDR3aa: CASSFLRKAFF; CDR3nt: TGTGCCAGCAGCTTCCTTCGAAAAGCTTTCTTT
len: 15; j_gene: TRBJ2-7; v_gene: TRBV28; d_gene: TRBD1; abundance: -; CDR3aa: CASSSFGTGVYEQYF; CDR3nt: TGTGCCAGCAGTTCCTTCGGGACAGGGGTATACGAGCAGTACTTC
len: 16; j_gene: TRBJ2-1; v_gene: TRBV9; d_gene: TRBD1; abundance: -; CDR3aa: CASSYNRGSSYNEQFF; CDR3nt: TGTGCCAGCAGCTATAACAGGGGGAGCTCCTACAATGAGCAGTTCTTC
len: 15; j_gene: TRBJ1-4; v_gene: TRBV6-5; d_gene: -; abundance: -; CDR3aa: CASSPRRPILEKLFF; CDR3nt: TGTGCCAGCAGTCCCAGGAGGCCGATCCTCGAAAAACTGTTTTTT
len: 12; j_gene: TRBJ1-4; v_gene: TRBV7-6; d_gene: -; abundance: -; CDR3aa: CASSLVEEKLFF; CDR3nt: TGTGCCAGCAGCTTAGTTGAGGAAAAACTGTTTTTT
len: 11; j_gene: TRBJ1-2; v_gene: TRBV20-1; d_gene: -; abundance: -; CDR3aa: CSAPGLYGYTF; CDR3nt: TGCAGTGCTCCAGGACTCTATGGCTACACCTTC
len: 19; j_gene: TRBJ2-3; v_gene: TRBV30; d_gene: -; abundance: -; CDR3aa: CAWSFARVTGLTRTDTQYF; CDR3nt: TGTGCCTGGAGCTTTGCCCGGGTTACAGGACTGACCCGCACAGATACGCAGTATTTT
len: 14; j_gene: TRBJ2-7; v_gene: TRBV5-6; d_gene: TRBD2; abundance: once; CDR3aa: CASSSREDYNEQYF; CDR3nt: TGTGCCAGCAGCTCCCGGGAGGACTATAACGAGCAGTACTTC
len: 15; j_gene: TRBJ2-3; v_gene: TRBV10-1; d_gene: TRBD1; abundance: -; CDR3aa: CASSGQGTIIDTQYF; CDR3nt: TGCGCCAGCAGTGGACAGGGAACAATCATCGATACGCAGTATTTT
len: 16; j_gene: TRBJ2-3; v_gene: TRBV6-5; d_gene: -; abundance: -; CDR3aa: CASSYSGALSTDTQYF; CDR3nt: TGTGCCAGCAGTTACTCGGGGGCGCTGAGCACAGATACGCAGTATTTT
len: 16; j_gene: TRBJ2-2; v_gene: TRBV4-1; d_gene: TRBD1; abundance: -; CDR3aa: CASSPRGTGVAGELFF; CDR3nt: TGCGCCAGCAGCCCTAGGGGGACAGGGGTTGCCGGGGAGCTGTTTTTT
len: 16; j_gene: TRBJ1-1; v_gene: TRBV27; d_gene: -; abundance: -; CDR3aa: CVSKKRAPSSNTEAFF; CDR3nt: TGTGTCAGTAAAAAACGCGCCCCCTCCTCGAACACTGAAGCTTTCTTT
len: 14; j_gene: TRBJ2-2; v_gene: TRBV5-1; d_gene: TRBD2; abundance: once; CDR3aa: CAAGASGSPGELFF; CDR3nt: TGCGCCGCGGGCGCTAGCGGGAGTCCCGGGGAGCTGTTTTTT
len: 14; j_gene: TRBJ2-7; v_gene: TRBV2; d_gene: TRBD1; abundance: -; CDR3aa: CASSDQGVSYEQYF; CDR3nt: TGTGCCAGCAGTGACCAGGGGGTCTCCTACGAGCAGTACTTC
len: 12; j_gene: TRBJ2-3; v_gene: TRBV18; d_gene: -; abundance: -; CDR3aa: CASSPATDTQYF; CDR3nt: TGTGCCAGCTCACCCGCTACAGATACGCAGTATTTT
len: 18; j_gene: TRBJ2-4; v_gene: TRBV4-1; d_gene: TRBD2; abundance: once; CDR3aa: CASSEQGLAGGAKNIQYF; CDR3nt: TGCGCCAGCAGTGAGCAGGGACTAGCGGGAGGAGCCAAAAACATTCAGTACTTC
len: 16; j_gene: TRBJ2-1; v_gene: TRBV30; d_gene: -; abundance: -; CDR3aa: CAWSVGSTSSYNEQFF; CDR3nt: TGTGCCTGGAGTGTAGGGTCCACGAGCTCCTACAATGAGCAGTTCTTC
len: 14; j_gene: TRBJ2-7; v_gene: TRBV18; d_gene: TRBD1; abundance: once; CDR3aa: CASHLGGQAYEQYF; CDR3nt: TGTGCCAGCCATCTTGGGGGACAGGCCTACGAGCAGTACTTC
len: 13; j_gene: TRBJ2-7; v_gene: TRBV7-2; d_gene: -; abundance: -; CDR3aa: CASSTTGNYEQYF; CDR3nt: TGTGCCAGCAGCACCACAGGGAACTACGAGCAGTACTTC